This paragraph covers one T cell receptor (beta chain) sequence. Its antigen is undetermined. Only newly diagnosed hyperthyroidism patients aged 18 to 65, with under 2 months' duration, were enrolled. Clinical symptoms, serum thyroxine, TRAb, thyroid ultrasound and orbital computed tomography were relied on for diagnosis. The V gene end was trimmed by 4 bases and the J gene end by 7 bases; junction bases not matched to a gene: 12. Germline lookup yields CDR1 SQVTM and CDR2 ANQGSEA. This CDR3 comprises 14 residues. RNA transcripts provided the template for amplifying TCR beta CDR3 regions. Second-round multiplex PCR came after first-round RT-PCR with HTBI primers. In TCRdb, the multiplex PCR reads were re-called with MiXCR into one record per CDR3 protein. The sample lists approximately 1.2 million distinct CDR3 sequences; 35% to 40% were seen once. These data belong to a study of Graves' ophthalmopathy and Graves' hyperthyroidism. Findings of the study overall: Blood samples also showed most expanded thyroid clonotypes exceeding 0.001 frequency.

The chain carries TRBV29-1 and TRBJ2-7, with 8 bases fitting TRBD2. The material sequenced was peripheral blood or thyroid tissue (not recorded which). The sequence was collected from an adult man with Graves' hyperthyroidism. The CDR3 coding sequence is TGCAGCGTTGCCGGCGGGGGGTCCCGGTTGGAGCAGTACTTC. It codes for CSVAGGGSRLEQYF.